Reported below is one T cell receptor beta chain. Its antigen is unknown. This entry comes from a study of T cells in Graves' hyperthyroidism and ophthalmopathy. Broader study findings: In the blood, most expanded thyroid clonotypes above 0.001 appeared as well.

Researchers took RNA transcripts and amplified the TCR beta CDR3 regions from them. The HTBI set primed first-round TCR CDR3 RT-PCR. One entry per CDR3 protein, called by TCRdb with MiXCR from the multiplex PCR reads. Here the sample spans about 350,000 distinct CDR3 sequences, 11% to 15% being singletons. Uncontrolled infection, other autoimmune disease, pregnancy or lactation led to exclusion. Clinical symptoms, serum thyroxine and TRAb, thyroid ultrasound and orbital computed tomography together formed the diagnostic basis. Germline V CDR1 and CDR2: KGHDR, SFDVKD. The CDR3 is made up of 15 amino acids. V was trimmed by 5 bases and J by 9 bases, leaving 19 bases between them.

The specimen sequenced was blood. The source of this sequence is a young woman with Graves' hyperthyroidism. J is TRBJ1-3 and V is TRBV24-1; no clear D gene. CDR3: CATSAPVPSLGTIYF. The CDR3 nucleotides read TGTGCCACCAGTGCGCCGGTCCCCTCTCTCGGCACCATATATTTT.